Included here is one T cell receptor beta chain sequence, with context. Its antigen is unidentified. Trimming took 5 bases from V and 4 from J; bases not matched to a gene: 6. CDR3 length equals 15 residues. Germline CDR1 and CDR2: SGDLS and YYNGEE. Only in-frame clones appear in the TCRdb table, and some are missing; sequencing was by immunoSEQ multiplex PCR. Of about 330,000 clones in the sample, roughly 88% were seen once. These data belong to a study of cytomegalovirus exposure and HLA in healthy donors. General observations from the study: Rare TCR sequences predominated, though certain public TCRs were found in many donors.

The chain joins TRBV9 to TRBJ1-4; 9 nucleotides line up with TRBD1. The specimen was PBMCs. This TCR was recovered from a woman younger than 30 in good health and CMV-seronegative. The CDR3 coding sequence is TGTGCCAGCAGGGCCGGGACAGGGCATAATGAAAAACTGTTTTTT. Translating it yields CASRAGTGHNEKLFF.